This TCR beta chain was observed in a study of CD8 T cells in ankylosing spondylitis. Overall study results and limits: As for the disease-linked clones, they showed a CD8+ phenotype and occurred at relatively low frequencies in peripheral blood. In the blood and synovial fluid of reactive arthritis, some motif variants had been previously reported. Apparently characteristic of ankylosing spondylitis blood was a TCR beta motif (about eight highly homologous variants).

Per the germline V gene, CDR1 is ENHRY and CDR2 is SYGVKD. V gave up 0 bases and J gave up 7 bases, with 7 bases separating them. CDR3 length equals 13 residues. This clonotype was detected ten times or more. Its antigen remains unidentified. TCR beta libraries were made by quantitative 5'-RACE with molecular barcodes. TCRdb ran MiXCR on the 5' RACE reads and lists one entry per CDR3 protein. Seen here are 200,000 to 250,000 distinct CDR3 sequences, about 17% observed once, and the top ten hold more than 40%. The source is a male donor with ankylosing spondylitis. Sample: blood, either unsorted or a sorted T cell fraction (not recorded which). V is TRBV10-3 and J is TRBJ2-1; D is undetermined. CDR3 protein: CAISESMRNEQFF. The DNA for the CDR3 is TGTGCCATCAGTGAGTCTATGAGGAATGAGCAGTTCTTC.